The clone carrying this T cell receptor (beta chain) was seen once. Germline CDR1 reads LNHNV; CDR2 reads YYDKDF (reference sequence). The CDR3 is 17 amino acids. V lost 5 bases and J 0 bases, leaving 17 bases between the germline ends. The protocol was immunoSEQ multiplex PCR, while the TCRdb copy is restricted to in-frame clones and leaves out a portion. Seen here are fewer than 400,000 clones, around 85% observed once, and the top ten hold more than 2%. Participants were aged 18 to 89 years, lived in 25 or so US areas, and enrolled virtually. The study counted Cohort 3 donors as recovered given two negative PCRs, clearance, or symptom resolution. This entry is derived from a study of blood T cell repertoires in COVID-19. About the study: PBMCs, B-cell-depleted T cells, or T cells were the source of the cDNA or gDNA that made up the material.

The J gene is TRBJ2-4, the V gene TRBV15; the D gene is possibly TRBD1 (6 bases). Material: PBMCs or T cells enriched from blood (not recorded which). The sequence came from a man aged 30 to 45 who had recovered from COVID-19. The CDR3, as DNA: TGTGCCACCAGCGCCCGGACAGATTACCTAGCCAAAAACATTCAGTACTTC. Residues: CATSARTDYLAKNIQYF.